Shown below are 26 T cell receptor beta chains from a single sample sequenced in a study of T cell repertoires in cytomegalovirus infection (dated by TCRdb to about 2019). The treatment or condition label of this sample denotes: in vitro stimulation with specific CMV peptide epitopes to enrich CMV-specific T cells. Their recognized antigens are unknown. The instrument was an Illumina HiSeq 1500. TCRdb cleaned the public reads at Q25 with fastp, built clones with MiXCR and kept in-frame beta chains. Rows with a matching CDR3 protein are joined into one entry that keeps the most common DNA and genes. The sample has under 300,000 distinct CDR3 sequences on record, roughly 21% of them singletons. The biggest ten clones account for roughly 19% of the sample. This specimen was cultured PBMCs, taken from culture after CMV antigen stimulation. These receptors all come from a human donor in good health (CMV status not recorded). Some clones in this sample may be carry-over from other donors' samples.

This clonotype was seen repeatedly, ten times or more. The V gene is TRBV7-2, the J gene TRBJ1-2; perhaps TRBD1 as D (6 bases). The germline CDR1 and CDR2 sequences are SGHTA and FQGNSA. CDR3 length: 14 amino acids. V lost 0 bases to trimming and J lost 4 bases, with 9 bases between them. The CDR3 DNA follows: TGTGCCAGCAGCTTAGCACAGGGAAGCTATGGCTACACCTTC. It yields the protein CASSLAQGSYGYTF.

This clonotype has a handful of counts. The CDR3 DNA reads as TGCAGCGTTCTCGGCAGGGGCACAGAGACCCAGTACTTC. Translated: CSVLGRGTETQYF. The chain recombines TRBV29-1 with TRBJ2-5; D might be TRBD1 (6 bases). The CDR3 runs 13 residues. The V and J ends lost 5 bases and 4 bases respectively, with 14 bases between them. The germline V gene encodes CDR1 SQVTM and CDR2 ANQGSEA.

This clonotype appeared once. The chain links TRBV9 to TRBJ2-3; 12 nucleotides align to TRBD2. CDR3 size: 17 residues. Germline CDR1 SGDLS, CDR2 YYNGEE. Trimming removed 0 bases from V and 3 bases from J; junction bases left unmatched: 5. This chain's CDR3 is CASSVGPSGRVTDTQYF. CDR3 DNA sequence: TGTGCCAGCAGCGTAGGACCTAGCGGGAGGGTAACAGATACGCAGTATTTT.

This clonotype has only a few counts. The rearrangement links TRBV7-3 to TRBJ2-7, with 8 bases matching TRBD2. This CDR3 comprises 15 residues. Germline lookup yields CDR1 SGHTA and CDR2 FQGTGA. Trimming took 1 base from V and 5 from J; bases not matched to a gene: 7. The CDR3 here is CASSLNSGSPHEQYF. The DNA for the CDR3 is TGTGCCAGCAGCTTAAACAGCGGGAGTCCCCACGAGCAGTACTTC.

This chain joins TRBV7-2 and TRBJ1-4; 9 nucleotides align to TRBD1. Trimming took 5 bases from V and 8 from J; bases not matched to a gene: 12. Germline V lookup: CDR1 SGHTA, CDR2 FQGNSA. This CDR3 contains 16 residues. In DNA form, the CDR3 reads TGTGCCAGCAGCCAGAAAGACAGGGGGTTTGGAGAAAAACTGTTTTTT. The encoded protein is CASSQKDRGFGEKLFF.

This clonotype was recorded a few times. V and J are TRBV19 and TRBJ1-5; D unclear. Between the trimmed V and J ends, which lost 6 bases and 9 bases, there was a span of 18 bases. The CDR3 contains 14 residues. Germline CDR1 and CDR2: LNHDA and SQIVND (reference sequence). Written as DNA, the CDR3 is TGTGCCAGTAGGGCGGGCAGTAGCGTATGGCCCCAGCATTTT. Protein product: CASRAGSSVWPQHF.

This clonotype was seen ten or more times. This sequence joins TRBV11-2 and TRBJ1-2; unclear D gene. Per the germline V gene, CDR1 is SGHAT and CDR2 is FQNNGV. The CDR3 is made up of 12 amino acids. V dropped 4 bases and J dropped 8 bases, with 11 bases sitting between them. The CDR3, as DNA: TGTGCCAGCAGCTGGACGGGAGGGGGCTACACCTTC. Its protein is CASSWTGGGYTF.

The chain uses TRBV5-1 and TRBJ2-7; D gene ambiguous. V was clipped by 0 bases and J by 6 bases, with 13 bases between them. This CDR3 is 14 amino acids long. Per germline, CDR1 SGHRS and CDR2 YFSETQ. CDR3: CASSLAMGFGEQYF. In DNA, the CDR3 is TGCGCCAGCAGCTTGGCCATGGGTTTTGGCGAGCAGTACTTC.

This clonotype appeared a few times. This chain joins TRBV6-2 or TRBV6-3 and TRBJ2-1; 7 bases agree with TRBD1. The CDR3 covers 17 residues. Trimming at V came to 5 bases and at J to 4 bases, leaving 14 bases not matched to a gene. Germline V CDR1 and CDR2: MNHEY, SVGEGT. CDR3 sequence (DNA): TGTGCCAGCAGTACAACTGGAACCGGGACAGAGTACAATGAGCAGTTCTTC. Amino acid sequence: CASSTTGTGTEYNEQFF.

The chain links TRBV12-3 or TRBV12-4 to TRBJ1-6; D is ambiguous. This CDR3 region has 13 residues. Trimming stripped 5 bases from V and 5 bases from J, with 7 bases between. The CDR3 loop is CASSPQDNSPLHF. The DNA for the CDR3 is TGTGCCAGCAGTCCCCAGGATAATTCACCCCTCCACTTT.

The CDR3: CSATSIPTGGFYEQYF. Written as DNA, the CDR3 is TGCAGTGCTACAAGTATTCCGACAGGTGGTTTTTACGAGCAGTACTTC. This chain uses TRBV20-1 with TRBJ2-7; TRBD1 might be the D (6 bases). The CDR3 spans 16 residues. The germline CDR1 and CDR2 sequences are DFQATT and SNEGSKA (reference sequence). Trimming took 4 bases from V and 4 from J, leaving 23 bases between them.

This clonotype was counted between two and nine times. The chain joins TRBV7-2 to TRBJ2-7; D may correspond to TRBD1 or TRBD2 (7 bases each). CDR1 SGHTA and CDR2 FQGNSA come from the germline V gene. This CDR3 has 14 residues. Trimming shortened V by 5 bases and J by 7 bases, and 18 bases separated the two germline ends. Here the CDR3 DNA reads TGTGCCAGCAGCCAAACCGCAGGGGGGGGTGAGCAGTACTTC. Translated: CASSQTAGGGEQYF.

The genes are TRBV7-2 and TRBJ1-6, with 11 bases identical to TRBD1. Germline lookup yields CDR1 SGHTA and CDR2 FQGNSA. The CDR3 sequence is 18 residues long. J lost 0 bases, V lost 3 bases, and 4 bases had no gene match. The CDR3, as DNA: TGTGCCAGCAGCTTTTCTGGGACAGGGGGCTCCTATAATTCACCCCTCCACTTT. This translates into CASSFSGTGGSYNSPLHF.

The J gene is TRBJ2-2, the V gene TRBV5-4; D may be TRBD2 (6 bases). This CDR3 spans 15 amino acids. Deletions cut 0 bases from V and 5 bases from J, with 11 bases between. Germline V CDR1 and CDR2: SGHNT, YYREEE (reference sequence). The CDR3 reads CASSLDRAGTGELFF. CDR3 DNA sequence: TGTGCCAGCAGCTTGGACCGGGCGGGGACCGGGGAGCTGTTTTTT.

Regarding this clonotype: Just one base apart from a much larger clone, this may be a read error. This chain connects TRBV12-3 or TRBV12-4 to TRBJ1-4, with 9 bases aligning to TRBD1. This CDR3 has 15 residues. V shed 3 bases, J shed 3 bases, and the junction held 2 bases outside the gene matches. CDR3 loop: CASSFWDRANEKLFF. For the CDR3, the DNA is TGTGCCAGCAGTTTTTGGGACAGGGCTAATGAAAAACTGTTTTTT.

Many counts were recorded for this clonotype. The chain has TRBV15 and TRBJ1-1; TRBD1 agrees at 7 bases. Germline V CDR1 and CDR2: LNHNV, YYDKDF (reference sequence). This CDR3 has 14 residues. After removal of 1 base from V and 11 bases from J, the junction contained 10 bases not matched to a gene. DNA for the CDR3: TGTGCCACCAGCAGAGTAGGGGGCCGGGACGTGGCTTTCTTT. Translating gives CATSRVGGRDVAFF. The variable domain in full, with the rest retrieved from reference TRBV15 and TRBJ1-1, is DAMVIQNPRYQVTQFGKPVTLSCSQTLNHNVMYWYQQKSSQAPKLLFHYYDKDFNNEADTPDNFQSRRPNTSFCFLDIRSPGLGDTAMYLCATSRVGGRDVAFFGQGTRLTVV.

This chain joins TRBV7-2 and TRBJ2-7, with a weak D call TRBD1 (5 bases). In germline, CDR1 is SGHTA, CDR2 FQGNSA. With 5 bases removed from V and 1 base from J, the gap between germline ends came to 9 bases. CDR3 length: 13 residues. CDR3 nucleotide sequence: TGTGCCAGCAGCATACAGGTTTCCTACGAGCAGTACTTC. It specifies CASSIQVSYEQYF. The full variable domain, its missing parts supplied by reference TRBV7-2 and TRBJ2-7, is GAGVSQSPSNKVTEKGKDVELRCDPISGHTALYWYRQSLGQGLEFLIYFQGNSAPDKSGLPSDRFSAERTGGSVSTLTIQRTQQEDSAVYLCASSIQVSYEQYFGPGTRLTVT.

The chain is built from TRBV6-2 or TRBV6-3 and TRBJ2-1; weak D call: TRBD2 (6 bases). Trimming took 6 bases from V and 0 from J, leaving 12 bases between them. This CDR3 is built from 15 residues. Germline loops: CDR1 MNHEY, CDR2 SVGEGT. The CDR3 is CASRRGLYSYNEQFF. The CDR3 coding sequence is TGTGCCAGCAGACGGGGACTCTACTCCTACAATGAGCAGTTCTTC.

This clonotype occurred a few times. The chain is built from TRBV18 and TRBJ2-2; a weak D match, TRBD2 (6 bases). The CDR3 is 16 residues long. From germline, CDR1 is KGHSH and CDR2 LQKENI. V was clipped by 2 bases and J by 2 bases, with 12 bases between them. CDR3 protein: CASSPSSAGNTGELFF. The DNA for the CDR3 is TGTGCCAGCTCACCAAGTTCCGCGGGAAACACCGGGGAGCTGTTTTTT.

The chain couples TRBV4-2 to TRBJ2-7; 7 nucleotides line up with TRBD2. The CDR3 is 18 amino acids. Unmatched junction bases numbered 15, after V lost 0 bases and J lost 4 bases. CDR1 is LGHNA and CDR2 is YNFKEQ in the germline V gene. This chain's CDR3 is CASSQDPVASGAPYEQYF. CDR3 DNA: TGTGCCAGCAGCCAAGATCCTGTGGCTAGCGGAGCCCCGTACGAGCAGTACTTC.

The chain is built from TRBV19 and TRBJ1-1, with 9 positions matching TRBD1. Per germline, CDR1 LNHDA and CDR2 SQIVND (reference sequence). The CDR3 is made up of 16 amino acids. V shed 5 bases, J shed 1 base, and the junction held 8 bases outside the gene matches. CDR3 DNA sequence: TGTGCCAGTAGTCCGGACAGGGGCGAAACGAACACTGAAGCTTTCTTT. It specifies CASSPDRGETNTEAFF.

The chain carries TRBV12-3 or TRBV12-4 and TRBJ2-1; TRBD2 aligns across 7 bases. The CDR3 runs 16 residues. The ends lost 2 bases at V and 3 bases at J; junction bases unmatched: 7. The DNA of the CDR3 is TGTGCCAGCAGTTTAAGTCTAGCGGTAAGCTACAATGAGCAGTTCTTC. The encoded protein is CASSLSLAVSYNEQFF.

Here the CDR3 reads CASGRLNYEQYV. DNA of the CDR3: TGTGCCAGCGGTCGGCTGAACTACGAGCAGTACGTC. V is TRBV6-1 and J is TRBJ2-7; unclear D gene. V dropped 8 bases and J dropped 3 bases, with 11 bases sitting between them. Looked up from germline, CDR1 is MNHNS and CDR2 is SASEGT. The CDR3 spans 12 residues.

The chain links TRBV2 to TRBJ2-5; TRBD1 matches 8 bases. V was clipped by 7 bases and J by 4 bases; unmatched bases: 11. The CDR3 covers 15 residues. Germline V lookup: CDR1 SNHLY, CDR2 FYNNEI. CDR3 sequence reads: CASKDRDADGETQYF. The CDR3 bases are TGTGCCAGCAAGGACAGGGACGCGGACGGAGAGACCCAGTACTTC.

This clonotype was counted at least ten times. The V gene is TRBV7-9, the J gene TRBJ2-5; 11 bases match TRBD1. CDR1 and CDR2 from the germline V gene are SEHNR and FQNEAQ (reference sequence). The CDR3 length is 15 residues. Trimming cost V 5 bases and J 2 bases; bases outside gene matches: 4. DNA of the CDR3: TGTGCCAGCAGCCTAAGGGACAGGGGGCAAGAGACCCAGTACTTC. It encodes CASSLRDRGQETQYF. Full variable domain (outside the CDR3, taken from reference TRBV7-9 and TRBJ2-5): DTGVSQNPRHKITKRGQNVTFRCDPISEHNRLYWYRQTLGQGPEFLTYFQNEAQLEKSRLLSDRFSAERPKGSFSTLEIQRTEQGDSAMYLCASSLRDRGQETQYFGPGTRLLVL.

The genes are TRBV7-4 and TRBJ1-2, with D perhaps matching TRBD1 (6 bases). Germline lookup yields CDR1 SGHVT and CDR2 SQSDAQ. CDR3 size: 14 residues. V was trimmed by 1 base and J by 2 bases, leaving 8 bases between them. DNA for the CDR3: TGTGCCAGCAGCTTAGACCAGGGGAACTATGGCTACACCTTC. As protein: CASSLDQGNYGYTF.